The 28 T cell receptor beta chains below were found in one sample sequenced in a study of control samples from healthy donors and cancer patients. The method was immunoSEQ multiplex PCR; TCRdb's version includes in-frame clones alone and lacks a portion of them. This sample has around 51,000 clones, with under 90% found just once. Sequenced: blood. The receptors here all came from a man in his sixties or seventies in good health.

The chain uses TRBV2 and TRBJ2-1; D gene ambiguous. The germline CDR1 and CDR2 sequences are SNHLY and FYNNEI. This CDR3 region has 11 residues. The V and J ends lost 5 bases and 3 bases respectively, with 2 bases between them. CDR3 in DNA: TGTGCCAGCAGTAGCTACAATGAGCAGTTCTTC. This codes for CASSSYNEQFF.

CDR3 DNA sequence: TGCGCCAGCAGCTTTAGCGGGGGGGCGAATGAGCAGTTCTTC. Residues: CASSFSGGANEQFF. This chain uses TRBV5-1 with TRBJ2-1; 11 bases fit TRBD2. The germline V gene has CDR1 SGHRS and CDR2 YFSETQ. The CDR3 consists of 14 residues. After removal of 2 bases from V and 7 bases from J, the junction contained 2 bases not matched to a gene.

The chain uses TRBV7-2 and TRBJ1-1; no definite D call. Trimming left V 1 base short and J 1 base short, with 16 bases between. The CDR3 is 17 amino acids. The germline V gene has CDR1 SGHTA and CDR2 FQGNSA. The CDR3 loop is CASSLGRSFVWNTEAFF. CDR3 DNA sequence: TGTGCCAGCAGCTTAGGACGGTCTTTTGTATGGAACACTGAAGCTTTCTTT.

The V gene is TRBV18, the J gene TRBJ2-7; 8 bases are shared with TRBD2. Germline V lookup: CDR1 KGHSH, CDR2 LQKENI. With 4 bases clipped from V and 0 bases from J, the junction kept 8 bases outside the gene matches. This CDR3 comprises 16 residues. CDR3 nucleotides: TGTGCCAGCTCACTGACTAGCGCTGCTAACTCCTACGAGCAGTACTTC. Protein sequence: CASSLTSAANSYEQYF.

This sequence joins TRBV4-1 and TRBJ1-4; 7 nucleotides align to TRBD1. Germline V gene lookup returns CDR1 MGHRA and CDR2 YSYEKL. The junction had 9 bases not matched to a gene; V was cut back by 3 bases and J by 8 bases. This CDR3 spans 15 amino acids. CDR3 DNA: TGCGCCAGCAGCCAGATACAGGGGTCGTGGGAAAAACTGTTTTTT. Translation: CASSQIQGSWEKLFF.

The chain employs TRBV2 and TRBJ2-5; TRBD2 might be the D (5 bases). The CDR3 totals 14 residues. From germline, CDR1 is SNHLY and CDR2 FYNNEI. Trimming cost V 8 bases and J 5 bases, with 18 bases left between them. The CDR3 sequence: CASQIHDRRETQYF. The CDR3 DNA is TGTGCCAGCCAAATCCACGATAGGAGGGAGACCCAGTACTTC. Based on the CDR3 plus reference TRBV2 and TRBJ2-5, the full variable domain is EPEVTQTPSHQVTQMGQEVILRCVPISNHLYFYWYRQILGQKVEFLVSFYNNEISEKSEIFDDQFSVERPDGSNFTLKIRSTKLEDSAMYFCASQIHDRRETQYFGPGTRLLVL.

This clone was seen only once. The chain recombines TRBV18 with TRBJ2-5; D perhaps matches TRBD2 (5 bases). CDR3 size: 15 residues. Between the trimmed V and J ends, which lost 0 bases and 5 bases, there was a span of 13 bases. CDR1 and CDR2 (germline): KGHSH, LQKENI. CDR3: CASSPPGRTSETQYF. The CDR3 region has the DNA TGTGCCAGCTCACCACCCGGACGGACTTCGGAGACCCAGTACTTC.

The CDR3 sequence: CASSSDRGERYTF. The CDR3 bases are TGCGCCAGCAGCTCGGACAGGGGGGAGCGCTACACCTTC. The chain combines TRBV10-1 with TRBJ1-2, with 10 bases lining up with TRBD1. Per the germline V gene, CDR1 is WNHNN and CDR2 is SYGVQD (reference sequence). This CDR3 has 13 residues. V trimming: 6 bases; J trimming: 9 bases; junction bases outside the gene matches: 7.

This clone turned up a few times. Written as DNA, the CDR3 is TGTGCCAGCAGTTACCGAACACCGAACTATGGCTACACCTTC. Its translation is CASSYRTPNYGYTF. The rearrangement uses TRBV6-2 or TRBV6-3 and TRBJ1-2; D remains ambiguous. CDR1 is MNHEY and CDR2 is SVGEGT in the germline V gene. V lost 2 bases, J lost 2 bases, and 9 bases lay in between. This CDR3 has 14 residues.

The chain combines TRBV5-1 with TRBJ1-2; possibly TRBD1 for D (6 bases). This CDR3 is 15 amino acids long. V was pared by 3 bases and J by 1 base, with 13 bases between. Germline values: CDR1 SGHRS, CDR2 YFSETQ. The CDR3 sequence is CASSYSDSHNYGYTF. The CDR3 DNA is TGCGCCAGCAGCTACTCGGACAGCCATAACTATGGCTACACCTTC. Drawing the rest from reference TRBV5-1 and TRBJ1-2, the complete variable domain is KAGVTQTPRYLIKTRGQQVTLSCSPISGHRSVSWYQQTPGQGLQFLFEYFSETQRNKGNFPGRFSGRQFSNSRSEMNVSTLELGDSALYLCASSYSDSHNYGYTFGSGTRLTVV.

The gene calls are TRBV3-1 (or the pseudogene TRBV3-2) and TRBJ2-3; D remains ambiguous. Germline V CDR1 and CDR2: LGHDT, YNNKEL (reference sequence). The CDR3 has 14 amino acids. V was pared by 0 bases and J by 0 bases, with 4 bases between. The CDR3 sequence is CASSQDLSTDTQYF. The CDR3 DNA is TGTGCCAGCAGCCAAGATCTGAGCACAGATACGCAGTATTTT.

Only a few counts were recorded for this clone. The rearrangement joins TRBV5-8 to TRBJ1-6; the D gene is possibly TRBD1 (5 bases). Germline CDR1 SGHTS, CDR2 YDEGEE. This CDR3 spans 14 amino acids. V was trimmed by 0 bases and J by 10 bases, leaving 11 bases between them. The CDR3: CASSLGRENSPLHF. The CDR3 region has the DNA TGTGCCAGCAGCTTGGGCAGGGAAAACTCACCCCTCCACTTT.

As regards this clone: Other DNA sequences in this specimen translate into the identical CDR3. The rearrangement joins TRBV6-1 to TRBJ2-7, with unresolved D. V was cut by 2 bases and J by 0 bases, with 8 bases left in between. Germline loops: CDR1 MNHNS, CDR2 SASEGT. CDR3 size: 14 residues. For the CDR3, the DNA is TGTGCCAGCAGTGAAACGGTCAGCTCCTACGAGCAGTACTTC. As protein: CASSETVSSYEQYF.

V and J are TRBV28 and TRBJ1-5; D gene unclear. The CDR3 covers 17 residues. CDR1 is MDHEN, CDR2 SYDVKM, per germline. Trimming left V 6 bases short and J 1 base short, with 19 bases between. The DNA for the CDR3 is TGTGCCAGCAGCCCTTACCCCATGTTTATCAGCAATCAGCCCCAGCATTTT. This gives the protein CASSPYPMFISNQPQHF.

The chain couples TRBV6-5 to TRBJ1-5; D ambiguous. The V gene's germline CDR1 is MNHEY and CDR2 SVGAGI. The CDR3 is 15 residues long. Trimming pared 6 bases from V and 10 bases from J, leaving 22 bases between. The CDR3 nucleotides are TGTGCCAGCAGAGAGGAGGGTCGCGGTCGGTCTCCCCAGCATTTT. It is translated as CASREEGRGRSPQHF.

The chain has TRBV2 and TRBJ2-3, with unresolved D. CDR3 length: 15 amino acids. V was pared by 7 bases and J by 0 bases, with 14 bases between. Germline CDR1 SNHLY, CDR2 FYNNEI. The CDR3 sequence: CASIYQGISTDTQYF. The CDR3 DNA sequence: TGTGCCAGCATATATCAAGGGATTAGCACAGATACGCAGTATTTT.

This clone has a single count. The chain joins TRBV24-1 to TRBJ2-7; D may be TRBD1 (6 bases). Germline loops: CDR1 KGHDR, CDR2 SFDVKD. The CDR3 extends over 16 amino acids. V lost 2 bases to trimming and J lost 0 bases, with 13 bases between them. The CDR3, as DNA: TGTGCCACCAGTGATTGGGGGCAGGGAAGCTCCTACGAGCAGTACTTC. Its translation is CATSDWGQGSSYEQYF.

The V call is TRBV13, the J call TRBJ2-3; 9 bases map to TRBD2. The CDR3 is 14 amino acids. V trimming: 5 bases; J trimming: 1 base; junction bases outside the gene matches: 1. The germline V gene has CDR1 PRHDT and CDR2 FYEKMQ (reference sequence). The CDR3 protein is CASSRTSGTDTQYF. The CDR3 region has the DNA TGTGCCAGCAGCCGGACTAGCGGCACAGATACGCAGTATTTT.

This chain uses TRBV10-3 with TRBJ1-4, with D perhaps matching TRBD1 (5 bases). Per germline, CDR1 ENHRY and CDR2 SYGVKD. This CDR3 is 14 amino acids long. V dropped 2 bases and J dropped 4 bases, with 8 bases sitting between them. The DNA for the CDR3 is TGTGCCATCAGTGAGAGGGGCTTTAATGAAAAACTGTTTTTT. This codes for CAISERGFNEKLFF.

J is TRBJ1-2 and V is TRBV28, with TRBD1 matching 7 bases. The V and J ends lost 6 bases and 4 bases, in that order; junction bases with no gene match: 11. Germline V gives CDR1 MDHEN, CDR2 SYDVKM. The CDR3 is 15 residues long. The CDR3 spells CASSSYRGIIYGYTF. As DNA, the CDR3 is TGTGCCAGCAGCTCCTACAGGGGAATAATCTATGGCTACACCTTC.

The rearrangement joins TRBV5-1 to TRBJ2-2, with a weak D call TRBD1 (5 bases). The ends were cut back, 1 base at V and 5 bases at J, with 15 bases in the middle. The length of the CDR3 is 16 residues. Germline V gene lookup returns CDR1 SGHRS and CDR2 YFSETQ. The CDR3 region is CASSLRVGALTGELFF. DNA of the CDR3: TGCGCCAGCAGCTTGCGAGTAGGGGCTCTGACCGGGGAGCTGTTTTTT.

The J gene is TRBJ1-3, the V gene TRBV7-2; possible D gene TRBD1, 5 bases. CDR1 is SGHTA and CDR2 is FQGNSA in the germline V gene. CDR3 length equals 16 residues. Trimming left V 2 bases short and J 4 bases short, with 15 bases between. This CDR3 reads CASSLRWDRGGNTIYF. CDR3 DNA: TGTGCCAGCAGCTTACGGTGGGACCGAGGAGGAAACACCATATATTTT.

This sequence joins TRBV19 and TRBJ1-1; no firm D call. V was pared by 3 bases and J by 4 bases, with 21 bases between. CDR3 size: 17 residues. In germline, CDR1 is LNHDA, CDR2 SQIVND (reference sequence). Here the CDR3 DNA reads TGTGCCAGTAGTATTGGATTGGGATCCGGGTTGACCACTGAAGCTTTCTTT. Amino acid sequence: CASSIGLGSGLTTEAFF.

The gene calls are TRBV6-5 and TRBJ2-2; perhaps TRBD1 as D (8 bases). The CDR3 consists of 14 residues. V was cut by 6 bases and J by 5 bases, with 13 bases left in between. The germline V gene encodes CDR1 MNHEY and CDR2 SVGAGI. The CDR3 sequence is CASSQQGGTGELFF. As DNA, the CDR3 is TGTGCCAGCAGCCAACAGGGGGGGACCGGGGAGCTGTTTTTT.

The chain has TRBV19 and TRBJ2-3; TRBD1 is a possible D gene (6 bases). V was trimmed by 5 bases and J by 2 bases, leaving 14 bases between them. The CDR3 is 15 residues long. CDR1 is LNHDA and CDR2 is SQIVND in the germline V gene (reference sequence). CDR3 loop: CASSPGTSFTDTQYF. DNA of the CDR3: TGTGCCAGTAGTCCCGGGACATCCTTCACAGATACGCAGTATTTT.

The rearrangement joins TRBV7-8 to TRBJ1-6; D is uncertain. With 7 bases removed from V and 5 bases from J, the gap between germline ends came to 12 bases. Per germline, CDR1 SGHVS and CDR2 FQNEAQ. The CDR3 is made up of 14 amino acids. As DNA, the CDR3 is TGTGCCAGCACGCGGCTGGGCCATAATTCACCCCTCCACTTT. It is translated as CASTRLGHNSPLHF.

The rearrangement joins TRBV7-8 to TRBJ2-2, with TRBD1 identical over 9 bases. With V trimmed by 6 bases and J by 2 bases, 4 bases remained unmatched. CDR1 SGHVS and CDR2 FQNEAQ come from the germline V gene. The CDR3 runs to 15 residues. The DNA for the CDR3 is TGTGCCAGCAGAAGGGGACAGGGTAACACCGGGGAGCTGTTTTTT. Amino acids: CASRRGQGNTGELFF.

The chain couples TRBV15 to TRBJ1-6; 7 bases are a match to TRBD1. Germline V gene lookup returns CDR1 LNHNV and CDR2 YYDKDF (reference sequence). Unmatched junction bases numbered 7, after V lost 5 bases and J lost 9 bases. The CDR3 is 14 amino acids. CDR3 bases: TGTGCCACCAGCTCTCCGACAGGGTTTTCACCCCTCCACTTT. It encodes CATSSPTGFSPLHF.